This T cell receptor (beta chain) was found in a study of blood T cells in healthy people across ages. The overall study: The capture of about one barcoded beta molecule per two T cells was achieved by template switching.

Primed by a sample-barcoded 5' primer and a J-beta primer mix, a second PCR proceeded for roughly 6 to 12 cycles. TCRdb re-derived calls from the 5' RACE reads in MiXCR, one entry per CDR3 protein. There are about 640,000 distinct CDR3 sequences in the sample; 58% occur only once, and over 30% lies in the top ten. The clonotype originates from a man aged 55-75 years in good health. What was sequenced was blood.

In DNA, the CDR3 is TGTGCCAGCAGCGTTAGCGGGATTGGTCAAGAGACCCAGTACTTC. This encodes CASSVSGIGQETQYF. The chain recombines TRBV9 with TRBJ2-5; 8 bases map to TRBD2. Germline V gene sequence: CDR1 SGDLS, CDR2 YYNGEE. The V segment lost 2 bases and the J segment 2 bases; nucleotides outside the gene matches: 5. The CDR3 totals 15 residues.